The 11 T cell receptor beta chains listed next were all sequenced from one sample in a study of tumor-infiltrating lymphocytes in primary liver carcinoma. Without any cell sorting, about 19-30 mg of bulk tissue yielded co-extracted RNA and DNA. TCR beta cDNA was made from approximately 500 ng total RNA with a constant-region primer. Three-round nested multiplex PCR performed with slightly modified ARM-PCR produced the TCR beta libraries. The first two PCR rounds used TRBV1-TRBV30 forward primers with a C-beta reverse primer, nine to ten cycles each. From the multiplex PCR reads, TCRdb called clonotypes with MiXCR, one entry per CDR3 protein. The profile covers approximately 80,000 distinct CDR3 sequences, with 69% appearing a single time and 26% taken by the ten largest. The sample taken for sequencing was tumor-adjacent normal liver tissue. The receptors derive from a man in his forties with primary liver carcinoma and hepatitis B virus infection.

This clonotype turned up a few times. A junction boundary mismatches the germline segment, possibly from a read error. This chain joins TRBV29-1 and TRBJ1-1, with D tentatively TRBD1 (5 bases). The germline V gene encodes CDR1 SQVTM and CDR2 ANQGSEA. The length of the CDR3 is 15 residues. CDR3 region: CSVGAGWGMNTKAFF. DNA for the CDR3: TGCAGCGTCGGCGCAGGGTGGGGTATGAACACTAAAGCTTTCTTT.

Worth noting for this clonotype: One junction end does not reproduce the germline sequence, and a read error may be involved. The chain carries TRBV7-8 and TRBJ2-1, with TRBD2 identical over 11 bases. The CDR3 spans 17 residues. Germline CDR1 and CDR2: SGHVS and FQNEAQ. CDR3 sequence: CATSASGRSGSYDEQFF. For the CDR3, the DNA is TGTGCCACCTCTGCTAGCGGGAGGTCTGGCTCCTACGATGAGCAGTTCTTC.

The DNA for the CDR3 is TGTGCCAGCAGTGGGATAAGGGATACACCCCTCCACTTT. Its protein product is CASSGIRDTPLHF. The chain couples TRBV6-5 to TRBJ1-6; D is uncertain. The length of the CDR3 is 13 residues. V shed 5 bases and J shed 11 bases, with 13 bases lying between them. Germline V lookup: CDR1 MNHEY, CDR2 SVGAGI.

The V gene is TRBV6-5, the J gene TRBJ2-3; D is possibly TRBD1 (5 bases). Germline V gene sequence: CDR1 MNHEY, CDR2 SVGAGI. This CDR3 contains 15 residues. The V gene lost 6 bases and the J gene lost 7 bases, with 20 bases spanning the gap. DNA of the CDR3: TGTGCCAGCAGACCGGACATTAACCTGACAAATACGCAGTATTTT. As protein: CASRPDINLTNTQYF.

On this clonotype itself: The junction does not match germline at one end; this may be a read error. This chain connects TRBV7-9 to TRBJ2-7; TRBD1 agrees at 9 bases. The CDR3 is 15 amino acids. The germline CDR1 and CDR2 sequences are SEHNR and FQNEAQ (reference sequence). The CDR3 sequence is CTSSDTGQGLSEQYF. As DNA, the CDR3 is TGTACCAGCAGCGATACGGGACAGGGATTATCCGAGCAGTACTTC. The entire variable domain, with the rest obtained from reference TRBV7-9 and TRBJ2-7, is as follows: DTGVSQNPRHKITKRGQNVTFRCDPISEHNRLYWYRQTLGQGPEFLTYFQNEAQLEKSRLLSDRFSAERPKGSFSTLEIQRTEQGDSAMYLCTSSDTGQGLSEQYFGPGTRLTVT.

J is TRBJ1-4 and V is TRBV24-1; D gene unclear. Germline values: CDR1 KGHDR, CDR2 SFDVKD. V lost 5 bases and J 7 bases, leaving 10 bases between the germline ends. CDR3 length: 13 amino acids. CDR3 sequence (DNA): TGTGCCACCAGTGGACCTCGGGCTGAAAAACTGTTTTTT. It yields the protein CATSGPRAEKLFF.

On this clonotype: The junction does not match germline at one end; this may be a read error. V gene TRBV11-1 combines with J gene TRBJ2-2; D might be TRBD1 or TRBD2, each matching 5 bases. The CDR3 runs 13 residues. Germline V CDR1 and CDR2: SGHAT, FQDESV (reference sequence). CDR3 region: CASSLVRFGDLYF. The CDR3 DNA follows: TGTGCCAGCAGCCTAGTACGTTTCGGGGACCTGTATTTT.

A remark on this clonotype: This could be a read error, since a much larger clone is one nucleotide away. The chain recombines TRBV7-9 with TRBJ2-5; D might be TRBD2 (6 bases). The V and J ends lost 5 bases and 5 bases respectively, with 18 bases between them. The CDR3 has 15 residues. Germline CDR1 SEHNR, CDR2 FQNEAQ (reference sequence). The CDR3 DNA is TGTGCCAGCAGCAGCAGGCGGGGACTCCAGGAGACCCAGTACTTC. Translating it yields CASSSRRGLQETQYF.

As to this clonotype: The junction differs from germline at one of its ends, possibly a read error. V usage is TRBV6-5 and J usage is TRBJ2-6; D is perhaps TRBD1 (5 bases). This CDR3 is built from 17 residues. Germline CDR1 MNHEY, CDR2 SVGAGI. CDR3 DNA sequence: TGTACCAGCAGTTACTCTCAGGGTTTATCTGGGACCAACGTCCTGACTTTC. This translates into CTSSYSQGLSGTNVLTF.

This clonotype came up once. A single base separates this from a much larger clone, so it may be a read error. The CDR3 ends on some other residue instead of the conserved phenylalanine or tryptophan, so this is likely a read error. Here the CDR3 reads CATSVSYNEQFS. The CDR3 nucleotides read TGTGCCACCAGTGTATCCTACAATGAGCAGTTCTCC. This chain joins TRBV24-1 and TRBJ2-1; no firm D call. The CDR3 has 12 residues. Deletions cut 5 bases from V and 1 base from J, with 2 bases between. Germline-derived CDR1 and CDR2 are KGHDR and SFDVKD.

Regarding this clonotype: An end of the junction differs from the germline gene, which may be a read error. CDR3 loop: CAGSETSYSNHPQHF. CDR3 nucleotide sequence: TGTGCCGGCAGTGAAACCTCCTATAGCAATCATCCCCAGCATTTT. The genes are TRBV6-1 and TRBJ1-5; D is uncertain. Germline assignment: CDR1 MNHNS and CDR2 SASEGT. CDR3 size: 15 residues.